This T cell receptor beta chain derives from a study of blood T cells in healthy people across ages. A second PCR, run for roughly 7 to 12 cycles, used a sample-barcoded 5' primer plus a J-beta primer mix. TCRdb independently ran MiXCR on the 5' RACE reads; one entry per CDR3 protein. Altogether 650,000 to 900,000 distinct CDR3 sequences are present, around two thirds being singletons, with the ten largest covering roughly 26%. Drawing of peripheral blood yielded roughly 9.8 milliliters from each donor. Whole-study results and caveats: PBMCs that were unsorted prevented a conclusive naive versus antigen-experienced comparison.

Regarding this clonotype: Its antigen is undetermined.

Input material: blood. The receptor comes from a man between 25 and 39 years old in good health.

The chain's CDR3 is CAIRGTSSGEQYF. The CDR3 region has the DNA TGTGCCATCAGAGGGACTAGCTCGGGCGAGCAGTACTTC. The V and J genes are TRBV10-3 and TRBJ2-7; 9 bases map to TRBD2. Germline V gene lookup returns CDR1 ENHRY and CDR2 SYGVKD. With 6 bases clipped from V and 6 bases from J, the junction kept 6 bases outside the gene matches. This CDR3 has 13 residues.